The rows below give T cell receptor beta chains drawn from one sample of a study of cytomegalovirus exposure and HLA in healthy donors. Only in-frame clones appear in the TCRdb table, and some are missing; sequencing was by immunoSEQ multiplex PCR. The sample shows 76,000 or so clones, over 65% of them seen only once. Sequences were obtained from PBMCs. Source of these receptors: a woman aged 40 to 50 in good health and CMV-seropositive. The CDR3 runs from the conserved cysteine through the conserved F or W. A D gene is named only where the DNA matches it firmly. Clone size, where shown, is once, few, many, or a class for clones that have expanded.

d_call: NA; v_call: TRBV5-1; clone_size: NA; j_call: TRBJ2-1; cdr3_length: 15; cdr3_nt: TGCGCCAGCACCGAGTGGGGGCACACCTACAATGAGCAGTTCTTC; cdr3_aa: CASTEWGHTYNEQFF
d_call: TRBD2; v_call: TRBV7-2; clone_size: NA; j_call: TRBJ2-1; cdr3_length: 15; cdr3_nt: TGTGCCAGCAGCACACTAGCGGGAGATACGAATGAGCAGTTCTTC; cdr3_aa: CASSTLAGDTNEQFF
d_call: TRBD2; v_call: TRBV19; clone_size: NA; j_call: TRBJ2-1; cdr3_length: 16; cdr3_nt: TGTGCCAGTAGTGATCCCGGGACTAGCTTCTTCAATGAGCAGTTCTTC; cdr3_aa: CASSDPGTSFFNEQFF
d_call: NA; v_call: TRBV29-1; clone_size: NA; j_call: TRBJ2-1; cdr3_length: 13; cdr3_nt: TGCAGCGTTTCTGGCCAGGGGAACGGTGAGCAGTTCTTC; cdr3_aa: CSVSGQGNGEQFF
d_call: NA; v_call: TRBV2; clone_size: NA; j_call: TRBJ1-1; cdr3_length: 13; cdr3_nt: TGTGCCAGCAGCTCCTCCCCGAACACTGAAGCTTTCTTT; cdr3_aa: CASSSSPNTEAFF
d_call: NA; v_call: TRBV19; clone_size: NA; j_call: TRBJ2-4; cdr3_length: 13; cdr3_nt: TGTGCCAGTAGTATGTCAGTCGTGGACATTCAGTACTTC; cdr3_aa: CASSMSVVDIQYF
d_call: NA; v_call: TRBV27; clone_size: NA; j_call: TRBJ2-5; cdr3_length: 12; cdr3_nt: TGTGCCAGCAGTTTTTTCGGAGAGACCCAGTACTTC; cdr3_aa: CASSFFGETQYF
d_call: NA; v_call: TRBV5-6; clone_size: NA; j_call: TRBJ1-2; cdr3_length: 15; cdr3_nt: TGTGCCAGCAGCTTGGTCAGAGCGGGGTCTAGTGGCTACACCTTC; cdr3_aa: CASSLVRAGSSGYTF
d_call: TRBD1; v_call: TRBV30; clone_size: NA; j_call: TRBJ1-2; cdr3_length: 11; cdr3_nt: TGTGCCTGGAGTGCAGGGGGTTCGCACACCTTC; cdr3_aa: CAWSAGGSHTF
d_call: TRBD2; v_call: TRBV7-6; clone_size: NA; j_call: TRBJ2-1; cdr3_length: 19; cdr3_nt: TGTGCCAGCAGCTTAGCGCTAGGGCTAGCGGGAGAGGGGACAAATGAGCAGTTCTTC; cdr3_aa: CASSLALGLAGEGTNEQFF
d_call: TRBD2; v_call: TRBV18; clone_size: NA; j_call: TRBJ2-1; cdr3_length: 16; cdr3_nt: TGTGCCAGCTCAACCCTGACTAGCGGGAGGGGCAATGAGCAGTTCTTC; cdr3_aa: CASSTLTSGRGNEQFF
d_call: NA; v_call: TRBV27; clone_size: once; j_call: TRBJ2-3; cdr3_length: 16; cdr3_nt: TGTGCCAGCAGTGCACACCTTGGCGGGATCACAGATACGCAGTATTTT; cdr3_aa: CASSAHLGGITDTQYF
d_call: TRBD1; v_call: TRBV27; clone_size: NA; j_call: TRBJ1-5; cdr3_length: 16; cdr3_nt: TGTGCCAGCAGTCCTGGGACAGACTATAGCAATCAGCCCCAGCATTTT; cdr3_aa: CASSPGTDYSNQPQHF
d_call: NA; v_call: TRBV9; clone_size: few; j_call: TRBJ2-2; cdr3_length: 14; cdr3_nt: TGTGCCAGCAGCGTAGCTACCGGCACCGGGGAGCTGTTTTTT; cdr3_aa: CASSVATGTGELFF
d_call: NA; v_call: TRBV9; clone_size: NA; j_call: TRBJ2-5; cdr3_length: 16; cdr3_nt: TGTGCCAGCAGCGTAAATCTCGGAAGGGGCCAAGAGACCCAGTACTTC; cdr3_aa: CASSVNLGRGQETQYF
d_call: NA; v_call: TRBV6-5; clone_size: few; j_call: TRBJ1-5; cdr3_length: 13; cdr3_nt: TGTGCCAGCACTCGAGGCGGGTTTCAGCCCCAGCATTTT; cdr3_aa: CASTRGGFQPQHF
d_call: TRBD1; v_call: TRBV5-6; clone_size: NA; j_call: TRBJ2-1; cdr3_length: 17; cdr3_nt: TGTGACAGCGGAAAGCTTGGGGACAGGGGGAAGGTTAATGAGCAGTTCTTC; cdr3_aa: CDSGKLGDRGKVNEQFF
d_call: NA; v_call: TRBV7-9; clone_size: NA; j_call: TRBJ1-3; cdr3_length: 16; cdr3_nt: TGTGCCAGCAGCTTAAGGCAATCAGCGGAGGGAAACACCATATATTTT; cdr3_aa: CASSLRQSAEGNTIYF
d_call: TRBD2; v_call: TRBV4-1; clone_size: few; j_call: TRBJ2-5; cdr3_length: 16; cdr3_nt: TGCGCCAGCAGCCGGGGACTAGCGGGCGGCCAAGAGACCCAGTACTTC; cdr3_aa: CASSRGLAGGQETQYF
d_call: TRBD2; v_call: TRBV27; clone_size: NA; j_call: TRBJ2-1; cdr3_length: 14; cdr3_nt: TGTGCCAGTCGGACGGCGACTAGCGGGAATGAGCAGTTCTTC; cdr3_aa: CASRTATSGNEQFF
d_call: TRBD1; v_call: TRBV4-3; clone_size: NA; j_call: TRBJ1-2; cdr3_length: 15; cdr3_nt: TGCGCCAGCAGCGACGCCGGGACAGCGGTCCGCGGCTACACCTTC; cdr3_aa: CASSDAGTAVRGYTF
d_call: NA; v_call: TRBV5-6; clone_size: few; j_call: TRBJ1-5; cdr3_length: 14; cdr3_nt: TGTGCCAGCACCACGGGCGGGGGGCATCAGCCCCAGCATTTT; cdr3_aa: CASTTGGGHQPQHF
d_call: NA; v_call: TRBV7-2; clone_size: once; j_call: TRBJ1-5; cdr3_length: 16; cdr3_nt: TGTGCCAGCAGCTTAGATACAGCCTATAGCAATCAGCCCCAGCATTTT; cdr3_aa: CASSLDTAYSNQPQHF
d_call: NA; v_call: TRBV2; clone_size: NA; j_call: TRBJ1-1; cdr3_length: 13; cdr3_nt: TGTGCCAGCAAGGCGGGCGGGGTGGCTGAAGCTTTCTTT; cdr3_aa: CASKAGGVAEAFF
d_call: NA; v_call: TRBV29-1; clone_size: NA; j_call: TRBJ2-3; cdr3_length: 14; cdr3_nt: TGCAGCGTTGATAGGGCCAGGGTCACAGATACGCAGTATTTT; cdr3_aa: CSVDRARVTDTQYF
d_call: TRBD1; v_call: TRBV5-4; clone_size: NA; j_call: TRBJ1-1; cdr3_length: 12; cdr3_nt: TGTGCCAGCACGACAGGGTTGGCTGAAGCTTTCTTT; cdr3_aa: CASTTGLAEAFF
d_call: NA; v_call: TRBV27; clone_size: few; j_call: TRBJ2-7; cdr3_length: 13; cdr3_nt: TGTGCCAGCAGTTCCGGGACAACAGTCGAGCAGTACTTC; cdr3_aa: CASSSGTTVEQYF
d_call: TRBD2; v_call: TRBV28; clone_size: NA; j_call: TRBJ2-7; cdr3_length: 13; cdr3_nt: TGTGCCAGCAGCCCGGGACTAGCTGCCGAGCAGTACTTC; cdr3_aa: CASSPGLAAEQYF
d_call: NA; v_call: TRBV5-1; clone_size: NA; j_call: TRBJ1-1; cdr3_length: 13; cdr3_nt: TGCGCCACCGGACAGAACCCGAACACTGAAGCTTTCTTT; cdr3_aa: CATGQNPNTEAFF
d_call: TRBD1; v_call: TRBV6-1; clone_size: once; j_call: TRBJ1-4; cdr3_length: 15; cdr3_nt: TGTGCCAGCAGTGAACCGACAGGGGTTAATGAAAAACTGTTTTTT; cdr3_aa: CASSEPTGVNEKLFF
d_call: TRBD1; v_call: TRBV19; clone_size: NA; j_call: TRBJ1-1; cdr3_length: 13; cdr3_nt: TGTGCCAGTAGGGGACAGGGCGGCACTGAAGCTTTCTTT; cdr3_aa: CASRGQGGTEAFF
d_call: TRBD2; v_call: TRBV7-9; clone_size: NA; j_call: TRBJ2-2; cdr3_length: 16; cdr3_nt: TGTGCCAGCAGCAATAGACTAGCGGGAGAGACCGGGGAGCTGTTTTTT; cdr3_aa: CASSNRLAGETGELFF
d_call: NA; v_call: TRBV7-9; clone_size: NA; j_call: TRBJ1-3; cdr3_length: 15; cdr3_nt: TGTGCCAGCAGCTTTGAACTTAACTCTGGAAACACCATATATTTT; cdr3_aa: CASSFELNSGNTIYF
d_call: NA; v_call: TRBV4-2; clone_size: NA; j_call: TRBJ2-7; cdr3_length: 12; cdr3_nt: TGTGCCAGCAGCCAAGATAGATCCGAGCAGTACTTC; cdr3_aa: CASSQDRSEQYF
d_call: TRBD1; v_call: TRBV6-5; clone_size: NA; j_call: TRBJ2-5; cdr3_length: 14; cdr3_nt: TGTGCCAGCAGCCGCGGACAGGGCGGCGAGACCCAGTACTTC; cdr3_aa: CASSRGQGGETQYF
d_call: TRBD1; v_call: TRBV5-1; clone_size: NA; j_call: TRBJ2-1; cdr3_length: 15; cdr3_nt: TGCGCCAGCAGCGGGACCGACAGGGCCTACAATGAGCAGTTCTTC; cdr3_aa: CASSGTDRAYNEQFF
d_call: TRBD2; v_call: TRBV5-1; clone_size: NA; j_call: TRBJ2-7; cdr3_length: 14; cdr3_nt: TGCGCCAGCAGCTTGCAGCGGGGGGGCCGGGAGCAGTACTTC; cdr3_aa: CASSLQRGGREQYF
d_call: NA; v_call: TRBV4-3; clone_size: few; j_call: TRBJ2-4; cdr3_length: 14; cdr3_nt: TGCGCCAGCAGCCCTTCGACCACGGGCGGGATTCAGTACTTC; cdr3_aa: CASSPSTTGGIQYF
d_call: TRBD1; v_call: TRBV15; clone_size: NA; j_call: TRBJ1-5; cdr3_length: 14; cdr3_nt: TGTGCCACCTCCAGTTGGGACAGAAATCAGCCCCAGCATTTT; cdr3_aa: CATSSWDRNQPQHF
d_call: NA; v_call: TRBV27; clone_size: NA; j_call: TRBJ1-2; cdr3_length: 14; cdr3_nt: TGTGCCAGCAGTATTCAACAGGGTCTAAAGGGCTACACCTTC; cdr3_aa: CASSIQQGLKGYTF
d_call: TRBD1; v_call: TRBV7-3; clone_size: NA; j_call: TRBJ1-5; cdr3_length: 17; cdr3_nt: TGTGCCAGCAGCTTAAAGGGACAGAGTCGTAGCAATCAGCCCCAGCATTTT; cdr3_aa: CASSLKGQSRSNQPQHF
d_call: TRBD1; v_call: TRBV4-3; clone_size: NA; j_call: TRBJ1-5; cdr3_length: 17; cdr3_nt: TGCGCCAGCAGCCAAGTTTGGACAGGGGGCGTGGAACAGCCCCAGCATTTT; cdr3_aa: CASSQVWTGGVEQPQHF
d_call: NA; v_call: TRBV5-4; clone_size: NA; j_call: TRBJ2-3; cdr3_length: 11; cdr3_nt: TGTGCCAGCGGCCTCACAGATACGCAGTATTTT; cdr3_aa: CASGLTDTQYF
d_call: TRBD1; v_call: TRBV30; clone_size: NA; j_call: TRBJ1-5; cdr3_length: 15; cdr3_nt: TGTGCCTGGAGTAAGGGGGCCACCTTTAATCAGCCCCAGCATTTT; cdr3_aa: CAWSKGATFNQPQHF
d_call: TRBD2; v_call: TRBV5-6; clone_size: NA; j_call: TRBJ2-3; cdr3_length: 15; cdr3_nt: TGTGCCAGCAGCTTTCTAGCGGGACCGGCAGATACGCAGTATTTT; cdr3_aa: CASSFLAGPADTQYF
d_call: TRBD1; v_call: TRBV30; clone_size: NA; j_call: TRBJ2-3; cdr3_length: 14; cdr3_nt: TGTGCCTGGAACAGGGGGCTTGGCGCAGATACGCAGTATTTT; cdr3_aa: CAWNRGLGADTQYF
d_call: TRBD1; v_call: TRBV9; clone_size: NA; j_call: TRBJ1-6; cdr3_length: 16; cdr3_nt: TGTGCCAGCAGCGCCCAGACAGGGAACTATGGTTCACCCCTCCACTTT; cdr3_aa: CASSAQTGNYGSPLHF
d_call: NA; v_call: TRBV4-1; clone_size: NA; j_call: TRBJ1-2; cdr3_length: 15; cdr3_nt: TGCGCCAGCAGCCAAGAGGCCGCGGTAGGGGAAGGCTACACCTTC; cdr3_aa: CASSQEAAVGEGYTF
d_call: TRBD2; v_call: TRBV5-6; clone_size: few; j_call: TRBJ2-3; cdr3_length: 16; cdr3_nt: TGTGCCAGCAGGGCTAACCCGAGGACTAGAACAGATACGCAGTATTTT; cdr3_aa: CASRANPRTRTDTQYF
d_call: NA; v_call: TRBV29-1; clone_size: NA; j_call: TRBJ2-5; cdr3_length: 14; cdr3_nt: TGCAGCGTTGACCAGCCGGGACTGGAAGAGACCCAGTACTTC; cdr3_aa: CSVDQPGLEETQYF
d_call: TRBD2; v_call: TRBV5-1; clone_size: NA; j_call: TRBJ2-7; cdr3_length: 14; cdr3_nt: TGCGCCAGCAGCTTTAGCGGGAGCCCCTACGAGCAGTACTTC; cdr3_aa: CASSFSGSPYEQYF
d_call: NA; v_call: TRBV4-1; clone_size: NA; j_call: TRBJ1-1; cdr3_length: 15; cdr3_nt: TGCGCCAGCAGCCAAGATCCCCAGGTAGGAACTGAAGCTTTCTTT; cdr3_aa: CASSQDPQVGTEAFF
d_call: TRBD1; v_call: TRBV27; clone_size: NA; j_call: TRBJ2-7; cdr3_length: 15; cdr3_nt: TGTGCCAGCAGTTTAAGCCGGGACAGGGGACGGGAGCAGTACTTC; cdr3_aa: CASSLSRDRGREQYF
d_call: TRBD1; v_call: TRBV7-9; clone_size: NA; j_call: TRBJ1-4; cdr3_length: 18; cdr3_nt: TGTGCCAGCAGTCCCTGGGCAGGGGGCCTTTCGACTAATGAAAAACTGTTTTTT; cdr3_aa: CASSPWAGGLSTNEKLFF